Shown below are 25 T cell receptor beta chains from a single sample sequenced in a study of siplizumab effects on memory and regulatory T cells. Sequenced by immunoSEQ multiplex PCR; TCRdb stores in-frame clones only, minus some. Of fewer than 120,000 clones listed, roughly 92% are singletons. The source material was CD4+ T cells sorted from blood. All receptors derive from a human donor in good health.

The rearrangement links TRBV28 to TRBJ1-1; 7 bases align to TRBD1. The CDR3 has 15 residues. The trim removed 2 bases at V and 7 bases at J, leaving 10 bases unmatched. The germline gives CDR1 MDHEN, CDR2 SYDVKM. Written as DNA, the CDR3 is TGTGCCAGCAGTTTAACCGGGACAGCCCTTGGTGAAGCTTTCTTT. This gives the protein CASSLTGTALGEAFF.

V is TRBV5-4 and J is TRBJ2-3; maybe TRBD1 (6 bases). The CDR3 spans 15 residues. Trimming shortened V by 0 bases and J by 4 bases, and 12 bases separated the two germline ends. The germline CDR1 and CDR2 sequences are SGHNT and YYREEE (reference sequence). CDR3 protein: CASSLVARGADTQYF. In DNA, the CDR3 is TGTGCCAGCAGCTTGGTCGCCAGGGGTGCAGATACGCAGTATTTT.

The chain has TRBV6-5 and TRBJ2-7; D gene unclear. Trimming stripped 6 bases from V and 2 bases from J, with 14 bases between. CDR3 length equals 14 residues. Germline lookup yields CDR1 MNHEY and CDR2 SVGAGI. The CDR3, as DNA: TGTGCCAGCAGCCGGGCTCCCGGGCCCTACGAGCAGTACTTC. Its translation: CASSRAPGPYEQYF.

The chain links TRBV19 to TRBJ2-7; 7 bases are a match to TRBD2. V lost 4 bases, J lost 2 bases, and 5 bases stayed unmatched. Germline CDR1 and CDR2: LNHDA and SQIVND (reference sequence). This CDR3 spans 14 amino acids. CDR3 amino acids: CASSTSGPAYEQYF. In nucleotides, the CDR3 is TGTGCCAGTAGTACTAGCGGCCCCGCCTACGAGCAGTACTTC.

With regard to this clone: A read error may account for a junction end that differs from germline. Other DNA sequences within the sample encode an identical CDR3. V is TRBV6-5 and J is TRBJ2-7, with 9 bases identical to TRBD2. The CDR3 contains 14 residues. Germline-derived CDR1 and CDR2 are MNHEY and SVGAGI. The CDR3 nucleotides are TGTGCTAGCAGAAATCCGGGACTAGCTAACGAGCAGTACTTC. This codes for CASRNPGLANEQYF.

The CDR3 DNA is TGTGCCAGCAGCAAAGGTCGGGGTGGACGCAATCAGCCCCAGCATTTT. It translates to CASSKGRGGRNQPQHF. The chain couples TRBV21-1 to TRBJ1-5. TRBV21-1 is reported as a pseudogene. The CDR3 sequence is 16 residues long.

The genes are TRBV11-2 and TRBJ2-1; 7 bases map to TRBD1. This CDR3 comprises 13 residues. Germline loops: CDR1 SGHAT, CDR2 FQNNGV. The J segment lost 6 bases and the V segment lost 5 bases, leaving 4 bases of the junction unmatched. CDR3 protein: CASSRDRVNEQFF. In DNA form, the CDR3 reads TGTGCCAGCAGCCGAGACAGGGTCAATGAGCAGTTCTTC. Together with reference TRBV11-2 and TRBJ2-1, the CDR3 gives the full variable domain: EAGVAQSPRYKIIEKRQSVAFWCNPISGHATLYWYQQILGQGPKLLIQFQNNGVVDDSQLPKDRFSAERLKGVDSTLKIQPAKLEDSAVYLCASSRDRVNEQFFGPGTRLTVL.

This clone was recorded only once. The rearrangement joins TRBV27 to TRBJ1-4; D is perhaps TRBD1 (5 bases). Germline-derived CDR1 and CDR2 are MNHEY and SMNVEV (reference sequence). The CDR3 is made up of 17 amino acids. Trimming pared 3 bases from V and 2 bases from J, leaving 16 bases between. CDR3 sequence: CASSLRGIRLTNEKLFF. The CDR3 DNA reads TGTGCCAGCAGTTTGAGGGGCATTCGGTTGACTAATGAAAAACTGTTTTTT.

V gene TRBV4-1 combines with J gene TRBJ2-1; D is perhaps TRBD2 (5 bases). The germline CDR1 and CDR2 sequences are MGHRA and YSYEKL. V was trimmed by 1 base and J by 10 bases, leaving 8 bases between them. This CDR3 is built from 12 residues. CDR3 DNA sequence: TGCGCCAGCAGCCAAGTAGCGAGGGAGCAGTTCTTC. Translating it yields CASSQVAREQFF.

The chain has TRBV7-9 and TRBJ1-4, with 8 bases identical to TRBD1. The CDR3 length is 14 residues. CDR1 and CDR2 from the germline V gene are SEHNR and FQNEAQ (reference sequence). V gave up 5 bases and J gave up 6 bases; unmatched junction bases: 5. The CDR3 loop reads CASSRGQGDEKLFF. DNA for the CDR3: TGTGCCAGCAGCCGAGGACAGGGAGATGAAAAACTGTTTTTT.

The chain combines TRBV18 with TRBJ2-5, with 11 bases identical to TRBD2. The CDR3 spans 15 residues. From germline, CDR1 is KGHSH and CDR2 LQKENI. The J segment lost 3 bases and the V segment lost 2 bases, leaving 2 bases of the junction unmatched. In nucleotides, the CDR3 is TGTGCCAGCTCACCAGTGGGACTAGCGGAAGAGACCCAGTACTTC. Amino acid sequence: CASSPVGLAEETQYF.

The chain uses TRBV5-4 and TRBJ2-7; D remains ambiguous. Germline CDR1 is SGHNT and CDR2 is YYREEE (reference sequence). The CDR3 extends over 15 amino acids. The V end lost 4 bases, the J end lost 0 bases, and 14 bases lay between the germline ends. In nucleotides, the CDR3 is TGTGCCAGCAGCCCGGGTGGGGTTAACTCCTACGAGCAGTACTTC. Translation: CASSPGGVNSYEQYF.

The chain carries TRBV5-1 and TRBJ2-5; perhaps TRBD1 as D (6 bases). Deletions cut 0 bases from V and 2 bases from J, with 8 bases between. The CDR3 length is 14 residues. The germline CDR1 and CDR2 sequences are SGHRS and YFSETQ. DNA for the CDR3: TGCGCCAGCAGCTTGGTGGACAGACAAGAGACCCAGTACTTC. Translation gives CASSLVDRQETQYF.

V is TRBV6-5 and J is TRBJ1-2, with D tentatively TRBD1 (5 bases). This CDR3 has 15 amino acids. The germline V gene encodes CDR1 MNHEY and CDR2 SVGAGI. V lost 0 bases and J 7 bases, leaving 15 bases between the germline ends. Written as DNA, the CDR3 is TGTGCCAGCAGTTACTCGGACCTGCGGGGCGGTGGCTACACCTTC. Protein sequence: CASSYSDLRGGGYTF.

The rearrangement joins TRBV19 to TRBJ2-7; 7 bases are a match to TRBD1. Germline CDR1 is LNHDA and CDR2 is SQIVND (reference sequence). The CDR3 has 12 amino acids. V was pared by 5 bases and J by 4 bases, with 2 bases of the junction left unmatched. The CDR3 bases are TGTGCCAGTAGTCGGGACAGTTACGAGCAGTACTTC. It is translated as CASSRDSYEQYF.

The CDR3 DNA sequence: TGTGCCAGCAGCCCCAGCGGGAGCACAGATACGCAGTATTTT. This sequence encodes CASSPSGSTDTQYF. The V gene is TRBV7-2, the J gene TRBJ2-3; perhaps TRBD2 as D (6 bases). V was clipped by 5 bases and J by 0 bases, with 9 bases between them. CDR1 and CDR2 (germline): SGHTA, FQGNSA. There are 14 residues in the CDR3.

V usage is TRBV6-6 and J usage is TRBJ2-7; TRBD1 matches 9 bases. The CDR3 has 16 residues. Germline CDR1 is MNHNY and CDR2 is SVGAGI (reference sequence). J was trimmed by 0 bases and V by 6 bases; bases with no gene match: 9. The CDR3 loop reads CASRPPGQGSSYEQYF. CDR3 coding DNA: TGTGCCAGCAGACCACCGGGACAGGGTAGCTCCTACGAGCAGTACTTC.

CDR3 DNA sequence: TGTGCCAGCAAGACAGGGAGGAACACTGAAGCTTTCTTT. This translates into CASKTGRNTEAFF. V gene TRBV25-1 combines with J gene TRBJ1-1; 7 bases agree with TRBD1. The CDR3 is 13 amino acids. CDR1 is MGHDK and CDR2 is SYGVNS in the germline V gene. The trim removed 7 bases at V and 1 base at J, leaving 3 bases unmatched.

This chain links TRBV29-1 with TRBJ1-1; 10 bases match TRBD1. This CDR3 comprises 12 residues. Germline lookup yields CDR1 SQVTM and CDR2 ANQGSEA. V lost 7 bases and J lost 3; bases outside the gene matches: 2. CDR3: CSAGQGDTEAFF. The DNA of the CDR3 is TGCAGCGCCGGACAGGGGGACACTGAAGCTTTCTTT.

The chain couples TRBV5-1 to TRBJ2-2; D may be TRBD2 (5 bases). The germline V gene has CDR1 SGHRS and CDR2 YFSETQ. CDR3 length: 16 amino acids. V lost 3 bases and J 0 bases, leaving 12 bases between the germline ends. The CDR3 DNA sequence: TGCGCCAGCAGCTCGCCCGAGGGCCCGAACACCGGGGAGCTGTTTTTT. Protein: CASSSPEGPNTGELFF.

The gene calls are TRBV18 and TRBJ2-1, with D perhaps being TRBD1 or TRBD2 (5 bases each). Trimming took 2 bases from V and 6 from J, leaving 8 bases between them. Germline assignment: CDR1 KGHSH and CDR2 LQKENI. The CDR3 has 13 residues. The CDR3, as DNA: TGTGCCAGCTCACCAGGGGACGCCAATGAGCAGTTCTTC. Encoded protein: CASSPGDANEQFF.

The J gene is TRBJ1-6, the V gene TRBV14; D gene ambiguous. The germline gives CDR1 SGHDN, CDR2 FVKESK. V was trimmed by 6 bases and J by 7 bases, leaving 10 bases between them. There are 13 residues in the CDR3. CDR3 DNA sequence: TGTGCCAGCAGTTACGATGGAAATTCACCCCTCCACTTT. Protein sequence: CASSYDGNSPLHF.

This rearrangement joins TRBV30 to TRBJ2-3; 9 positions match TRBD2. Trimming took 1 base from V and 4 from J; bases not matched to a gene: 6. In germline, CDR1 is GTSNPN, CDR2 SVGIG (reference sequence). This CDR3 region has 15 residues. Written as DNA, the CDR3 is TGTGCCTGGAGTGAATTAGCGGGAGCCGCAGATACGCAGTATTTT. Its protein is CAWSELAGAADTQYF.

The chain combines TRBV10-3 with TRBJ1-1, with D maybe TRBD1 (5 bases). The CDR3 runs 12 residues. Trimming removed 7 bases from V and 2 bases from J, with 8 bases in between. Per the germline V gene, CDR1 is ENHRY and CDR2 is SYGVKD. The CDR3 reads CAIMGTNTEAFF. The CDR3 DNA reads as TGTGCCATCATGGGGACCAACACTGAAGCTTTCTTT.

The count of this clone is one. The chain joins TRBV5-1 to TRBJ2-1; unclear D gene. V lost 3 bases to trimming and J lost 5 bases, with 15 bases between them. This CDR3 has 15 amino acids. Germline CDR1 is SGHRS and CDR2 is YFSETQ. The chain's CDR3 is CASSSGPAINNEQFF. CDR3 DNA: TGCGCCAGCAGCTCCGGACCCGCGATAAACAATGAGCAGTTCTTC.